This T cell receptor beta chain was recorded in a study of shared clonotypes between healthy human individuals. The naive CD8 subset, CD45RO-negative cells positively selected for CCR7, excluded terminally differentiated effector memory CD45RA+ cells. V shed 5 bases and J shed 0 bases, with 20 bases lying between them. The CDR3 contains 17 residues. In germline, CDR1 is SGHVS, CDR2 FNYEAQ. Deep-level running was used for the assay. Tens of thousands of T cell genomes, or around 0.2 ug DNA, went into the sorted-subset replicate PCRs. TCRdb keeps only in-frame clones here, not all; method: immunoSEQ multiplex PCR. The sample consists of roughly 650,000 clones, roughly 96% of them appearing once.

Sequencing was done on a sample of naive CD8+ T cells sorted from blood. The TCR sequence derives from a woman in her thirties in good health. The J gene is TRBJ2-7, the V gene TRBV7-6; maybe TRBD1 (5 bases). The DNA for the CDR3 is TGTGCCAGCAGCAAAGGTTGGGGTCCTAGGGGCTCCTACGAGCAGTACTTC. This sequence encodes CASSKGWGPRGSYEQYF.